This T cell receptor (beta chain) comes out of a study of PD-1 blockade in classical Hodgkin lymphoma. Germline loops: CDR1 LNHNV, CDR2 YYDKDF (reference sequence). Trimming took 3 bases from V and 8 from J, leaving 19 bases between them. The CDR3 extends over 15 amino acids. Time point in this sample: newly diagnosed, previously untreated cHL patient sample. It was by magnetic negative selection that CD4+ T cells were purified from thawed PBMCs. TCRdb's copy holds only in-frame clones and misses some; the assay was immunoSEQ multiplex PCR. The sample holds about 32,000 clones, 88% seen once. Sequenced material: CD4+ T cells from blood. The sequence came from a human donor with classical Hodgkin lymphoma. The genes are TRBV15 and TRBJ1-2; the D gene is possibly TRBD1 (5 bases). The CDR3 coding sequence is TGTGCCACCAGCAGGGGGGGACGGACCCCCGAGGGCTACACCTTC. The encoded protein is CATSRGGRTPEGYTF.